These T cell receptor beta chains were read from a single sample in a study of a mutant IDH1 vaccine in newly diagnosed glioma. No antigens are known for them. Only in-frame clones appear in the TCRdb table, and some are missing; sequencing was by immunoSEQ multiplex PCR. The sample has under 15,000 clones; roughly 79% are singletons. The input for sequencing was PBMCs, taken from a glioma patient whose treatment included an IDH1 peptide vaccine. These receptors were obtained from a woman in her thirties or forties with glioma. CDR3s include the opening cysteine and the closing phenylalanine or tryptophan. D genes are given only for firm matches. Some rows have no size entry. The others give once, few or many, or a class for an expanded clone.

clone size	D gene	J gene	V gene	CDR3 protein	CDR3 DNA
.	.	TRBJ2-3	TRBV6-6	CASSQGGGTQYF	TGTGCCAGCAGTCAAGGGGGAGGGACGCAGTATTTT
.	.	TRBJ2-6	TRBV7-9	CASSPPTGANVLTF	TGTGCCAGCAGTCCTCCCACTGGGGCCAACGTCCTGACTTTC
.	.	TRBJ2-1	TRBV4-1	CASSQGTADEQFF	TGCGCCAGCAGCCAAGGAACTGCGGATGAGCAGTTCTTC
.	TRBD2	TRBJ2-3	TRBV9	CASSVASGGTGDTQYF	TGTGCCAGCAGCGTAGCTAGCGGGGGCACAGGGGATACGCAGTATTTT
.	.	TRBJ2-5	TRBV21-1	CAIRMETSGNPETQYF	TGTGCCATCAGGATGGAGACTAGCGGGAATCCGGAGACCCAGTACTTC
.	.	TRBJ1-6	TRBV6-1	CASSDSRWTSSPLHF	TGTGCCAGCAGTGACTCTAGGTGGACTAGTTCACCCCTCCACTTT
few	TRBD1	TRBJ1-1	TRBV4-3	CASSQEVSDRGEAFF	TGCGCCAGCAGCCAAGAAGTCTCGGACAGGGGTGAAGCTTTCTTT
.	TRBD2	TRBJ2-3	TRBV2	CASRPRTSSEGTQYF	TGTGCCAGCAGGCCGAGGACTAGCTCAGAGGGTACGCAGTATTTT
.	.	TRBJ1-5	TRBV18	CASSPAGSRWPQHF	TGTGCCAGCTCACCTGCAGGGTCCCGATGGCCCCAGCATTTT
.	.	TRBJ1-2	TRBV4-3	CASSQDGAAGYTF	TGCGCCAGCAGCCAAGATGGCGCAGCTGGCTACACCTTC
.	TRBD2	TRBJ2-3	TRBV19	CASRTSGTDTQYF	TGTGCCAGCAGGACTAGCGGGACAGATACGCAGTATTTT
.	.	TRBJ2-7	TRBV28	CASSLQGRAYEQYF	TGTGCCAGCAGTTTACAGGGTAGGGCATACGAGCAGTACTTC
.	.	TRBJ2-3	TRBV20-1	CSGRNGTQYF	TGCAGTGGGAGAAATGGTACGCAGTATTTT
.	.	TRBJ2-5	TRBV7-9	CASSLETQYF	TGTGCCAGCAGCTTAGAGACCCAGTACTTC
.	TRBD1	TRBJ1-5	TRBV19	CASSTRDRAPSVIQPQHF	TGTGCCAGTAGTACAAGGGACAGGGCTCCATCGGTGATTCAGCCCCAGCATTTT
.	.	TRBJ1-3	TRBV10-3	CAIRQPSGNTIYF	TGTGCCATCAGACAGCCCTCTGGAAACACCATATATTTT
.	TRBD1	TRBJ1-2	TRBV9	CASSAATGNYGYTF	TGTGCCAGCAGCGCCGCGACAGGGAACTATGGCTACACCTTC
.	.	TRBJ1-6	TRBV27	CASSLGGNSPLHF	TGTGCCAGCAGTTTAGGGGGGAATTCACCCCTCCACTTT
.	.	TRBJ1-4	TRBV6-5	CASSYYSAQREKLFF	TGTGCCAGCAGTTACTACAGCGCACAAAGAGAAAAACTGTTTTTT
few	.	TRBJ1-2	TRBV9	CASSKGQLLGYTF	TGTGCCAGCAGCAAGGGACAACTCCTGGGCTACACCTTC
.	.	TRBJ2-1	TRBV28	CASSLASSWGEQFF	TGTGCCAGCAGTTTAGCCAGCAGTTGGGGTGAGCAGTTCTTC
few	.	TRBJ1-1	TRBV27	CASSDGAGINF	TGTGCCAGCTCGGACGGGGCGGGAATTAATTTT
.	.	TRBJ1-1	TRBV11-3	CASSSGGTEAFF	TGTGCCAGCAGCTCCGGCGGAACTGAAGCTTTCTTT
.	.	TRBJ2-2	TRBV7-9	CASSLTMNTGELFF	TGTGCCAGCAGCTTGACTATGAACACCGGGGAGCTGTTTTTT
.	.	TRBJ1-1	TRBV6-1	CASSVDWGNTEAFF	TGTGCCAGCAGTGTAGACTGGGGCAACACTGAAGCTTTCTTT
.	.	TRBJ2-7	TRBV28	CASSSGTERYEQYF	TGTGCCAGCAGTTCCGGGACGGAAAGATACGAGCAGTACTTC
.	.	TRBJ2-2	TRBV5-4	CASSPRTGELFF	TGTGCCAGCAGCCCCCGAACCGGGGAGCTGTTTTTT
few	.	TRBJ1-1	TRBV5-6	CASSFEGNTEAFF	TGTGCCAGCAGCTTTGAGGGGAACACTGAAGCTTTCTTT
.	.	TRBJ2-5	TRBV7-2	CASSPGGAGVWVQYF	TGTGCCAGCAGCCCAGGGGGAGCGGGGGTCTGGGTCCAGTACTTC
.	.	TRBJ1-1	TRBV19	CASSWLAEAFF	TGTGCCAGTAGTTGGCTCGCTGAAGCTTTCTTT
medium-sized	.	TRBJ1-1	TRBV19	CASSLGQFTEAFF	TGTGCCAGTAGCCTGGGCCAGTTCACTGAAGCTTTCTTT
once	TRBD2	TRBJ2-1	TRBV19	CASSNGLAGGNEQFF	TGTGCCAGTAGTAACGGACTAGCGGGGGGCAATGAGCAGTTCTTC
once	TRBD1	TRBJ2-5	TRBV7-9	CASGSRTGAKETQYF	TGTGCCAGCGGATCCCGGACAGGGGCGAAAGAGACCCAGTACTTC
.	.	TRBJ1-1	TRBV28	CASSLSRQVFF	TGTGCCAGCAGTTTATCCCGACAGGTTTTCTTT
.	TRBD1	TRBJ1-4	TRBV7-8	CASSLPYRGWGEKLFF	TGTGCCAGCAGCTTACCGTACAGGGGATGGGGTGAAAAACTGTTTTTT
.	.	TRBJ1-2	TRBV9	CASSSITGESF	TGTGCCAGCAGCTCCATCACAGGCGAGAGCTTC
.	TRBD1	TRBJ2-3	TRBV2	CASSLGQETDTQYF	TGTGCCAGCAGTTTGGGACAGGAGACAGATACGCAGTATTTT
.	.	TRBJ2-3	TRBV30	CAWSEGRESDTQYF	TGTGCCTGGAGTGAGGGCAGGGAGTCAGATACGCAGTATTTT
.	.	TRBJ2-3	TRBV7-3	CASSPRDFTDTQYF	TGTGCCAGCAGCCCGCGGGACTTCACAGATACGCAGTATTTT
.	.	TRBJ2-1	TRBV7-6	CASSERAANEQFF	TGTGCCAGCAGCGAGCGAGCGGCAAATGAGCAGTTCTTC
once	TRBD1	TRBJ2-3	TRBV27	CASSLRGQGTSTDTQYF	TGTGCCAGCAGTTTACGGGGACAGGGAACTAGCACAGATACGCAGTATTTT
.	.	TRBJ1-2	TRBV27	CASAGGKGGNYGYTF	TGTGCCAGCGCGGGGGGAAAGGGCGGGAACTATGGCTACACCTTC
.	TRBD2	TRBJ2-7	TRBV9	CASSIPTSGRGFGRYEQYF	TGTGCCAGCAGCATCCCCACTAGCGGGAGAGGGTTTGGGAGATACGAGCAGTACTTC
.	TRBD1	TRBJ1-3	TRBV19	CASSSQAGTGNTIYF	TGTGCCAGTAGTTCCCAGGCCGGGACAGGGAACACCATATATTTT
.	.	TRBJ2-5	TRBV7-2	CASSLEDRETQYF	TGTGCCAGCAGCTTAGAGGACCGGGAGACCCAGTACTTC